This TCR beta chain was identified in a study of shared clonotypes between healthy human individuals. The protocol was immunoSEQ multiplex PCR, while the TCRdb copy is restricted to in-frame clones and leaves out a portion. The data contain around 2,000,000 clones, about 92% of them singletons. J gave up 8 bases and V 4 bases, and 5 bases lay outside the gene matches. The length of the CDR3 is 14 residues. The germline gives CDR1 MNHEY, CDR2 SMNVEV (reference sequence). CD45RO-negative cells were positively selected for CCR7, leaving out terminally differentiated effector memory CD45RA+ cells. The TCR comes from a young man in good health. Some clones in this sample may be carry-over from other donors' samples. The chain is built from TRBV27 and TRBJ2-1, with 10 bases identical to TRBD2. The sample consisted of naive CD8+ T cells from PBMCs. CDR3 nucleotide sequence: TGTGCCAGCAGTTCCCTAGCGGGAGTGGATGAGCAGTTCTTC. This translates into CASSSLAGVDEQFF.